These 5 T cell receptor beta chains came from one sample sequenced in a study of cytomegalovirus exposure and HLA in healthy donors. Produced via immunoSEQ multiplex PCR; TCRdb's table is partial and in-frame only. The sample has approximately 280,000 clones; approximately 83% are singletons. The sample consisted of PBMCs. The origin of the receptors is a woman younger than 30 in good health and CMV-seronegative.

V and J are TRBV29-1 and TRBJ1-2, with 12 bases fitting TRBD1. V lost 6 bases, J lost 9 bases, and 5 bases stayed unmatched. Germline CDR1 reads SQVTM; CDR2 reads ANQGSEA. CDR3 length: 12 amino acids. The CDR3 region has the DNA TGCAGCGTGGGACAGGGGGCTTTCAGCTACACCTTC. Translation: CSVGQGAFSYTF.

This clone has more than one count but fewer than ten. J is TRBJ1-3 and V is TRBV30, with D unresolved. Trimming removed 4 bases from V and 0 bases from J, with 7 bases in between. Germline V gene lookup returns CDR1 GTSNPN and CDR2 SVGIG (reference sequence). The CDR3 spans 13 residues. For the CDR3, the DNA is TGTGCCTGGAACAGACGCTCTGGAAACACCATATATTTT. Its protein product is CAWNRRSGNTIYF. Looking up the rest from reference TRBV30 and TRBJ1-3 gives the full variable domain: SQTIHQWPATLVQPVGSPLSLECTVEGTSNPNLYWYRQAAGRGLQLLFYSVGIGQISSEVPQNLSASRPQDRQFILSSKKLLLSDSGFYLCAWNRRSGNTIYFGEGSWLTVV.

The V gene is TRBV25-1, the J gene TRBJ2-5; TRBD2 matches 8 bases. Germline V gene data show CDR1 as MGHDK and CDR2 as SYGVNS. The V and J ends lost 2 bases and 7 bases, in that order; junction bases with no gene match: 3. This CDR3 has 13 amino acids. CDR3 in amino acids: CASSESSGRTQYF. DNA for the CDR3: TGTGCCAGCAGTGAAAGCAGCGGGAGGACCCAGTACTTC.

V and J are TRBV11-3 and TRBJ1-1; TRBD1 might be the D (5 bases). V lost 5 bases and J 6 bases, leaving 16 bases between the germline ends. CDR3 length: 14 residues. Germline loops: CDR1 SGHNT, CDR2 YENEEA. CDR3 DNA: TGTGCCAGCAGCCCTCTGGGGGGAATGGCTGAAGCTTTCTTT. This translates into CASSPLGGMAEAFF.

The chain links TRBV10-3 to TRBJ2-5; no firm D call. V was clipped by 2 bases and J by 7 bases, with 17 bases between them. The CDR3 runs 15 residues. Germline-derived CDR1 and CDR2 are ENHRY and SYGVKD. CDR3 DNA sequence: TGTGCCATCAGTGAGAAGAGCGCCCTCACGAGGACCCAGTACTTC. It translates to CAISEKSALTRTQYF.